The next 9 T cell receptor beta chains were all read from a single sample in a study of monozygotic twins with inflammatory bowel disease. TCRdb processed the 5' RACE reads again and assigns one entry to each CDR3 protein, with no DNA. This sample's table reports around 410,000 distinct CDR3 sequences. The specimen sequenced was blood. The receptors derive from a human donor with ulcerative colitis or Crohn's disease, or a healthy co-twin of an affected twin (not recorded which).

V and J are TRBV3-1 and TRBJ1-1; lacking DNA, the TRBD1 call made by TCRdb goes unchecked. CDR3 length equals 13 residues. From germline, CDR1 is LGHDT and CDR2 YNNKEL (reference sequence). CDR3 amino acids: CASSQMKGAEAFF. The variable domain in full, completed from reference TRBV3-1 and TRBJ1-1, reads DTAVSQTPKYLVTQMGNDKSIKCEQNLGHDTMYWYKQDSKKFLKIMFSYNNKELIINETVPNRFSPKSPDKAHLNLHINSLELGDSAVYFCASSQMKGAEAFFGQGTRLTVV.

The chain employs TRBV29-1 and TRBJ1-1. The CDR3 covers 13 residues. Germline V gene data show CDR1 as SQVTM and CDR2 as ANQGSEA. CDR3 loop: CSVIRAGGTEAFF.

The V call is TRBV3-1, the J call TRBJ1-4. CDR1 is LGHDT, CDR2 YNNKEL, per germline (reference sequence). The CDR3 is 15 residues long. CDR3 loop: CASSQDRRRAEKLFF.

The J gene is TRBJ2-5, the V gene TRBV25-1; TCRdb proposes TRBD1, but this gene call is untestable without DNA. The CDR3 runs to 15 residues. CDR1 MGHDK and CDR2 SYGVNS come from the germline V gene. CDR3 region: CASSAGQALQETQYF.

The chain employs TRBV7-9 and TRBJ1-2. The CDR3 contains 14 residues. Germline values: CDR1 SEHNR, CDR2 FQNEAQ (reference sequence). The CDR3 region is CASSESVSNYGYTF.

This chain joins TRBV7-9 and TRBJ2-6. This CDR3 region has 16 residues. The V gene's germline CDR1 is SEHNR and CDR2 FQNEAQ (reference sequence). The CDR3 sequence: CASGDYTISGANVLTF.

The chain recombines TRBV11-1 with TRBJ1-1; there is no DNA to check the TCRdb D call of TRBD1. This CDR3 has 21 residues. In germline, CDR1 is SGHAT, CDR2 FQDESV (reference sequence). The CDR3 reads CASSYTGDRGRQWHMNTEAFF.

This chain joins TRBV4-1 and TRBJ2-7; the D call of TRBD2 rests on TCRdb alone, since no DNA is present to check it. There are 14 residues in the CDR3. The germline gives CDR1 MGHRA, CDR2 YSYEKL. The CDR3 sequence: CASSQEAPFGEQYF.

The chain recombines TRBV20-1 with TRBJ2-4; TCRdb's D call of TRBD1 is untestable without DNA. Germline CDR1 and CDR2: DFQATT and SNEGSKA (reference sequence). The CDR3 is made up of 14 amino acids. CDR3 residues: CSASTYAEGDIQYF.